In this sample, the clone carrying this T cell receptor (beta chain) turned up a few times. The target antigen is unknown. The sample comes from a study of T cell repertoires in cytomegalovirus infection. One entry per CDR3 protein results from TCRdb running MiXCR on the reads. The sample records hundreds of thousands of distinct CDR3 sequences, about 33% being singletons. Findings and caveats of the study: HLA-C-restricted CMV-specific TCR beta clonotypes prevailed in the ex vivo response.

V was trimmed by 1 base and J by 6 bases, leaving 13 bases between them. Germline CDR1 is LNHDA and CDR2 is SQIVND (reference sequence). The CDR3 has 15 amino acids. V and J are TRBV19 and TRBJ1-5; D might be TRBD1 (5 bases). The sequence was obtained from a human donor in good health (CMV status not recorded). Some clones in this sample may be carry-over from other donors' samples. The sequencing used cultured PBMCs, collected from culture after CMV antigen stimulation. The CDR3 sequence is CASSIVGGAGQPQHF. As DNA, the CDR3 is TGTGCCAGTAGTATAGTCGGAGGGGCCGGTCAGCCCCAGCATTTT.